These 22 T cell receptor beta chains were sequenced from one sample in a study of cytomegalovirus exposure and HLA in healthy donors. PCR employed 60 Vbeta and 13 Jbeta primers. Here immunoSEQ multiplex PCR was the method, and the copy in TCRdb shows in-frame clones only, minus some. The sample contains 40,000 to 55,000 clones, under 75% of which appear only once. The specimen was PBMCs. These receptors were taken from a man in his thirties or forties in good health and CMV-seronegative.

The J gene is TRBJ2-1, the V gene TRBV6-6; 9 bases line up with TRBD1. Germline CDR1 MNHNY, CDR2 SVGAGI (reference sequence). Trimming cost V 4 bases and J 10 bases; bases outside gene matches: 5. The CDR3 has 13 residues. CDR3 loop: CASSLDRGPEQFF. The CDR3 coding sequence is TGTGCCAGCAGTTTGGACAGGGGCCCGGAGCAGTTCTTC.

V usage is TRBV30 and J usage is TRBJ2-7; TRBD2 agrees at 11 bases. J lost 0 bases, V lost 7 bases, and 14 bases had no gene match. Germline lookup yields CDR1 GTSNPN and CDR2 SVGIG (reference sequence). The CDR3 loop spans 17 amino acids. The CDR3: CAYNPGLAVPSSYEQYF. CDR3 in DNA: TGTGCCTACAACCCGGGACTAGCGGTACCGAGCTCCTACGAGCAGTACTTC.

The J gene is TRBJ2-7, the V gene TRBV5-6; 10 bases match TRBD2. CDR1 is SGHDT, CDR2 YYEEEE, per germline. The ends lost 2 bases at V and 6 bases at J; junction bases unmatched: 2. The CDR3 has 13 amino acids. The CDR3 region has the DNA TGTGCCAGCAGCTTCGGGACTAGCGCCGAGCAGTACTTC. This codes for CASSFGTSAEQYF.

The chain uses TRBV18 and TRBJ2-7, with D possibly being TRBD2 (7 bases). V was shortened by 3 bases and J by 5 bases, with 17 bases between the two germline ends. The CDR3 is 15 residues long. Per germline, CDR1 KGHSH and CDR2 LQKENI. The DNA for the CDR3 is TGTGCCAGCTCACCTATTGGGGGGGCGCGCAACGAGCAGTACTTC. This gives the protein CASSPIGGARNEQYF.

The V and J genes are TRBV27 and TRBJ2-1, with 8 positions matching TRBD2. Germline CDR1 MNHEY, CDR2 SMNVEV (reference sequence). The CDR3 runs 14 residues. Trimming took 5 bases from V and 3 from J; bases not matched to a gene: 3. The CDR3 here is CASSTSGSYNEQFF. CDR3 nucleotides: TGTGCCAGCAGTACAAGCGGGAGCTACAATGAGCAGTTCTTC.

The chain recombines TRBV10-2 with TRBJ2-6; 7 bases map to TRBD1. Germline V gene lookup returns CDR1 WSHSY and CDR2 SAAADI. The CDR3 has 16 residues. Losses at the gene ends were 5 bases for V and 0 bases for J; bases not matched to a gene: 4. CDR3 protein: CASSRDSNSGANVLTF. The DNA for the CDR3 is TGCGCCAGCAGTCGGGACAGCAACTCTGGGGCCAACGTCCTGACTTTC.

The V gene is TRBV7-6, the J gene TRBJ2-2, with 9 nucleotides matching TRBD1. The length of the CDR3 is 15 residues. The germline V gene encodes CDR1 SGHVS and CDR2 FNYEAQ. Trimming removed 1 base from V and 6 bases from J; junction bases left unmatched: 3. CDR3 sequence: CASSLERQGAGELFF. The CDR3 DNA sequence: TGTGCCAGCAGCTTAGAGAGACAGGGGGCCGGGGAGCTGTTTTTT.

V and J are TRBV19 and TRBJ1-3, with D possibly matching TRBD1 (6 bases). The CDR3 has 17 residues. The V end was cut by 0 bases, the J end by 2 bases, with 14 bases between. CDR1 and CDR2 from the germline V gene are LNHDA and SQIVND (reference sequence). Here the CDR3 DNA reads TGTGCCAGTAGTATAGAACCCCCCGGGACAACTGGAAACACCATATATTTT. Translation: CASSIEPPGTTGNTIYF.

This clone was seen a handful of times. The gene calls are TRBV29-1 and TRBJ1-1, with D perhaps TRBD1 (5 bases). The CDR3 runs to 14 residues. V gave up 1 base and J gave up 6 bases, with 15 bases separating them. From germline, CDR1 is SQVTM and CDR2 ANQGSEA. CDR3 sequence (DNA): TGCAGCGTTGAAGCGTCCAGGGATTATGCTGAAGCTTTCTTT. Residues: CSVEASRDYAEAFF.

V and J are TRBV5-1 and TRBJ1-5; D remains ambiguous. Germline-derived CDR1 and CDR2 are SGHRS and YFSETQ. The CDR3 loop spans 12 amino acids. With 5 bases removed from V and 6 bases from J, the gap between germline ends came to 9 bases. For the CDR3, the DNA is TGCGCCAGCAGTCCCGGTAGTCAGCCCCAGCATTTT. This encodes CASSPGSQPQHF.

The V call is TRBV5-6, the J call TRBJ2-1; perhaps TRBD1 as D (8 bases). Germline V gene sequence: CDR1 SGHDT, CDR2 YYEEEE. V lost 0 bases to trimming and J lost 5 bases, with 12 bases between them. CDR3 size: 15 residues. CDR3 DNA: TGTGCCAGCAGCTTGGAACAGGGGGGGAACAATGAGCAGTTCTTC. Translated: CASSLEQGGNNEQFF.

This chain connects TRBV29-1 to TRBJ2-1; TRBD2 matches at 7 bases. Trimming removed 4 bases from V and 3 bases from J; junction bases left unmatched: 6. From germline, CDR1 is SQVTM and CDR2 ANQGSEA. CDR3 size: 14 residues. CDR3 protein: CSVAVSSGYNEQFF. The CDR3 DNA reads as TGCAGCGTTGCGGTATCTAGCGGCTACAATGAGCAGTTCTTC.

The chain's CDR3 is CAISEGQGMNTEAFF. As DNA, the CDR3 is TGTGCCATCAGCGAGGGACAGGGGATGAACACTGAAGCTTTCTTT. The gene calls are TRBV10-3 and TRBJ1-1; 10 bases are shared with TRBD1. The CDR3 runs to 15 residues. Germline CDR1 ENHRY, CDR2 SYGVKD. Trimming took 6 bases from V and 0 from J; bases not matched to a gene: 4.

CDR3 loop: CASSLGQGTATSGRVEQFF. CDR3 nucleotides: TGTGCCAGCAGCTTGGGTCAGGGTACAGCTACTAGCGGGAGGGTTGAGCAGTTCTTC. The chain employs TRBV5-4 and TRBJ2-1, with TRBD2 matching 13 bases. V was pared by 0 bases and J by 9 bases, with 15 bases of the junction left unmatched. The germline gives CDR1 SGHNT, CDR2 YYREEE (reference sequence). This CDR3 spans 19 amino acids.

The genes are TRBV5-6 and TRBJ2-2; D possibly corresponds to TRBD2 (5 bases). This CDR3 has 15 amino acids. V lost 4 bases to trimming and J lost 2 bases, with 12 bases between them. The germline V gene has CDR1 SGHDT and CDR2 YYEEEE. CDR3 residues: CASSEGLGNTGELFF. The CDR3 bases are TGTGCCAGCAGCGAAGGACTGGGAAACACCGGGGAGCTGTTTTTT.

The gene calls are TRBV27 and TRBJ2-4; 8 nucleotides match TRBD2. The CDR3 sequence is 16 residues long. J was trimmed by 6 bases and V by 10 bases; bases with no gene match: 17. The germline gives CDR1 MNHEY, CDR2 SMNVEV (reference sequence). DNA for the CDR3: TGTGCCATCGCGTCTACACCGGGACGGGGGGGAAACATTCAGTACTTC. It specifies CAIASTPGRGGNIQYF.

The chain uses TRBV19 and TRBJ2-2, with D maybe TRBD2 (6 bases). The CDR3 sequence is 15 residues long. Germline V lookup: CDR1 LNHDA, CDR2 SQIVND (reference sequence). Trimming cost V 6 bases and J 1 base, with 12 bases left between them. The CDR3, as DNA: TGTGCCAGTAGGAAACTAGCAGTGAACACCGGGGAGCTGTTTTTT. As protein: CASRKLAVNTGELFF. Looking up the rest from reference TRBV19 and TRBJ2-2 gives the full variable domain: DGGITQSPKYLFRKEGQNVTLSCEQNLNHDAMYWYRQDPGQGLRLIYYSQIVNDFQKGDIAEGYSVSREKKESFPLTVTSAQKNPTAFYLCASRKLAVNTGELFFGEGSRLTVL.

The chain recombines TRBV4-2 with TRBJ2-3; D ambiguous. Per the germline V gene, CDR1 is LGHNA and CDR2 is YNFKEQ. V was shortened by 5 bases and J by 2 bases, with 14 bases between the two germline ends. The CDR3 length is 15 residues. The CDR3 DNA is TGTGCCAGCAGCGCTCCCCACGAAGCCACAGATACGCAGTATTTT. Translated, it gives CASSAPHEATDTQYF.

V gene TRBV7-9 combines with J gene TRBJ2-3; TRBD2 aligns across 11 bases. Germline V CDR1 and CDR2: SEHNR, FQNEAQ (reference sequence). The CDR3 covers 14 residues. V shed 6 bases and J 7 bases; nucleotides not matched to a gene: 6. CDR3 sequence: CASSNSGRGNTQYF. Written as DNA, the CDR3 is TGTGCCAGCAGTAATAGCGGGAGGGGAAATACGCAGTATTTT.

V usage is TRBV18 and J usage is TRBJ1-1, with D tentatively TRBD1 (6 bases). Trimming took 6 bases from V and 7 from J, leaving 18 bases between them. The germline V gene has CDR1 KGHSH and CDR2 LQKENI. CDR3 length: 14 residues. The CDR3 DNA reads TGTGCCAGCTCCGATACGGGGGGGCTTGTTGAAGCTTTCTTT. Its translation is CASSDTGGLVEAFF.

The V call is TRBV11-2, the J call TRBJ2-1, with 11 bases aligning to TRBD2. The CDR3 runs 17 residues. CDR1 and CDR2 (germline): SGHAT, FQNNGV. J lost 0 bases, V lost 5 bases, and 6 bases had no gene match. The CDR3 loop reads CASSAGTSGYSYNEQFF. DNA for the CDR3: TGTGCCAGCAGCGCAGGGACTAGCGGTTACTCCTACAATGAGCAGTTCTTC.

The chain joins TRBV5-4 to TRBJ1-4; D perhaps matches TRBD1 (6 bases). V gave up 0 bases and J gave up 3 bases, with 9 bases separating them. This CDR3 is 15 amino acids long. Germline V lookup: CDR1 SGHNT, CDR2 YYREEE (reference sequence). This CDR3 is CASSLAGHPNEKLFF. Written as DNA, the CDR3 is TGTGCCAGCAGCTTGGCGGGACACCCTAATGAAAAACTGTTTTTT.